This T cell receptor (beta chain) derives from a study of shared clonotypes between healthy human individuals. Study findings and constraints: Sampling covered nothing but blood. Tissue TCR repertoires likely differ from those found in blood.

Comment on this clone: The antigen remains unidentified.

This CDR3 is 11 amino acids long. In germline, CDR1 is LNHDA, CDR2 SQIVND (reference sequence). V was trimmed by 5 bases and J by 6 bases, leaving 7 bases between them. Naive CD8 cells, CD45RO-negative and positively selected for CCR7, excluded terminally differentiated effector memory CD45RA+ cells. The repertoire was sequenced with immunoSEQ multiplex PCR; TCRdb's copy has only in-frame clones and lacks some. The sample holds roughly 890,000 clones, around 92% seen once. The TCR comes from a man under 40 in good health. What was sequenced was naive CD8+ T cells sorted from blood. The chain links TRBV19 to TRBJ1-1; D is unresolved. In DNA form, the CDR3 reads TGTGCCAGTAGTGCCCCCGCTGAAGCTTTCTTT. Residues: CASSAPAEAFF.